Shown below are 14 T cell receptor beta chains from a single sample sequenced in a study of PD-1 blockade in classical Hodgkin lymphoma (dated by TCRdb to 2018 to 2021). Library preparation employed the immunoSEQ multiplex PCR assay. The clones in this table, taken by TCRdb from immuneACCESS, are in-frame only. Not every clone is retained; where verified, under half of the shortfall comes from an unresolved V gene, and the cause of the rest is unknown. The table for this sample lists about 15,000 clones; over 80% of them were counted only once. The top ten constitute 30% to 45% of the sample. The sample's time point, from its label and the paper: cycle 2 day 1 (C2D1) of nivolumab. Every trial patient had relapsed after autologous stem cell transplantation, and cohorts A, B and C differed in prior brentuximab vedotin exposure. This material consisted of peripheral blood mononuclear cells (PBMCs), taken before the second cycle of nivolumab. These TCRs come from a human donor with classical Hodgkin lymphoma.

The chain is built from TRBV7-9 and TRBJ2-1; D is ambiguous. Germline V gene lookup returns CDR1 SEHNR and CDR2 FQNEAQ (reference sequence). V dropped 3 bases and J dropped 8 bases, with 14 bases sitting between them. This CDR3 contains 14 residues. The CDR3 sequence is CASSFSEILHEQFF. CDR3 nucleotide sequence: TGTGCCAGCAGCTTTTCCGAAATTCTCCATGAGCAGTTCTTC.

This clone was seen once. The rearrangement links TRBV30 to TRBJ1-2, with TRBD1 matching over 7 bases. Unmatched junction bases numbered 4, after V lost 3 bases and J lost 0 bases. CDR1 is GTSNPN and CDR2 is SVGIG in the germline V gene (reference sequence). The CDR3 loop spans 14 amino acids. The CDR3 spells CAWSPQGPNYGYTF. The CDR3 nucleotides read TGTGCCTGGAGCCCACAGGGGCCTAACTATGGCTACACCTTC. The full variable domain, rest sourced from reference TRBV30 and TRBJ1-2, is SQTIHQWPATLVQPVGSPLSLECTVEGTSNPNLYWYRQAAGRGLQLLFYSVGIGQISSEVPQNLSASRPQDRQFILSSKKLLLSDSGFYLCAWSPQGPNYGYTFGSGTRLTVV.

This clone has a single count. This rearrangement joins TRBV11-3 to TRBJ2-1, with 9 positions matching TRBD2. The ends lost 1 base at V and 5 bases at J; junction bases unmatched: 3. The CDR3 runs to 15 residues. CDR1 is SGHNT and CDR2 is YENEEA in the germline V gene. The CDR3 region is CASSLGAGGHNEQFF. Written as DNA, the CDR3 is TGTGCCAGCAGCTTAGGAGCGGGAGGCCACAATGAGCAGTTCTTC.

The chain carries TRBV5-1 and TRBJ2-7; D is unclear. The CDR3 sequence is 19 residues long. The germline V and J ends were trimmed by 1 base and 3 bases, with 26 bases remaining between them. Per the germline V gene, CDR1 is SGHRS and CDR2 is YFSETQ. The CDR3 reads CASSLSVTLNKGPLYEQYF. The CDR3 region has the DNA TGCGCCAGCAGCTTGTCAGTGACTCTAAATAAAGGGCCGCTCTACGAGCAGTACTTC.

J is TRBJ2-7 and V is TRBV28, with 8 bases that match TRBD1. The J segment lost 2 bases and the V segment lost 7 bases, leaving 1 base of the junction unmatched. CDR1 and CDR2 from the germline V gene are MDHEN and SYDVKM. The CDR3 has 12 residues. The CDR3 spells CASMDRAYEQYF. In DNA form, the CDR3 reads TGTGCCAGCATGGACAGGGCCTACGAGCAGTACTTC.

The genes are TRBV2 and TRBJ2-2, with TRBD1 matching over 9 bases. The germline gives CDR1 SNHLY, CDR2 FYNNEI. V lost 1 base and J lost 5; bases outside the gene matches: 11. This CDR3 has 18 residues. The CDR3 nucleotides are TGTGCCAGCAGTGAAGGAAAATCGTGGACAGGGGTGACCGGGGAGCTGTTTTTT. It is translated as CASSEGKSWTGVTGELFF.

The chain couples TRBV27 to TRBJ1-2; 7 positions agree with TRBD1. Germline V CDR1 and CDR2: MNHEY, SMNVEV (reference sequence). Unmatched junction bases numbered 9, after V lost 5 bases and J lost 3 bases. The CDR3 consists of 15 residues. CDR3 protein: CASSPLTGNDYGYTF. The CDR3 DNA reads TGTGCCAGCAGTCCCCTGACAGGGAACGACTATGGCTACACCTTC.

The chain couples TRBV7-6 to TRBJ2-2; D possibly corresponds to TRBD2 (6 bases). V was pared by 0 bases and J by 7 bases, with 12 bases between. Germline CDR1 is SGHVS and CDR2 is FNYEAQ. The CDR3 spans 15 residues. CDR3 loop: CASSLASGPGGELFF. Here the CDR3 DNA reads TGTGCCAGCAGCTTAGCTAGCGGACCGGGCGGGGAGCTGTTTTTT.

This clone was counted between two and nine times. The rearrangement joins TRBV30 to TRBJ2-3; TRBD2 might be the D (5 bases). Trimming left V 0 bases short and J 4 bases short, with 14 bases between. The CDR3 is 15 amino acids. Germline V gene data show CDR1 as GTSNPN and CDR2 as SVGIG (reference sequence). This chain's CDR3 is CAWSVSGSGSDTQYF. CDR3 nucleotides: TGTGCCTGGAGTGTAAGTGGGAGTGGGTCAGATACGCAGTATTTT.

The chain couples TRBV19 to TRBJ2-5; D call uncertain. The CDR3 is made up of 13 amino acids. Trimming took 1 base from V and 4 from J, leaving 7 bases between them. CDR1 is LNHDA and CDR2 is SQIVND in the germline V gene (reference sequence). Here the CDR3 DNA reads TGTGCCAGTAGTATAGGCTTCCGAGAGACCCAGTACTTC. This gives the protein CASSIGFRETQYF.

V gene TRBV10-3 combines with J gene TRBJ1-2, with D unresolved. The CDR3 spans 16 residues. V gave up 0 bases and J gave up 8 bases, with 19 bases separating them. Germline V gene data show CDR1 as ENHRY and CDR2 as SYGVKD. This chain's CDR3 is CAISESMEGKRFGYTF. CDR3 in DNA: TGTGCCATCAGTGAGTCGATGGAGGGCAAACGGTTCGGCTACACCTTC.

The chain combines TRBV5-1 with TRBJ2-7, with 8 bases that match TRBD1. The V and J ends lost 4 bases and 2 bases, in that order; junction bases with no gene match: 8. CDR1 and CDR2 (germline): SGHRS, YFSETQ. This CDR3 contains 15 residues. Written as DNA, the CDR3 is TGCGCCAGCAGCCCCCCCGGGACAGGACCCTACGAGCAGTACTTC. As protein: CASSPPGTGPYEQYF.

The chain uses TRBV10-3 and TRBJ2-6; 7 bases agree with TRBD2. The CDR3 extends over 18 amino acids. The junction had 13 bases not matched to a gene; V was cut back by 4 bases and J by 4 bases. CDR1 and CDR2 from the germline V gene are ENHRY and SYGVKD. CDR3 residues: CAISALAASSGGANVLTF. As DNA, the CDR3 is TGTGCCATCAGTGCTCTAGCGGCCTCATCTGGAGGGGCCAACGTCCTGACTTTC.

The chain carries TRBV9 and TRBJ2-7; a possible D gene is TRBD2 (5 bases). The V and J ends lost 4 bases and 7 bases respectively, with 9 bases between them. Germline CDR1 and CDR2: SGDLS and YYNGEE. The length of the CDR3 is 11 residues. The CDR3 spells CASSSTGEQYF. In nucleotides, the CDR3 is TGTGCCAGCAGCTCCACGGGAGAGCAGTACTTC.